This is a list of T cell receptor beta chains from one sample in a study of blood T cell repertoires in COVID-19. Produced via immunoSEQ multiplex PCR; TCRdb's table is partial and in-frame only. This table holds about 98,000 clones, 70% to 90% found once. Sequencing was performed on peripheral blood. The receptors here all came from a man in his 70s with acute or convalescent COVID-19. CDR3s include the opening cysteine and the closing phenylalanine or tryptophan. A D gene is named only where the DNA matches it firmly.

j_gene: TRBJ1-6; v_gene: TRBV7-2; d_gene: .; CDR3nt: TGTGCCAGCAGCTTAGAGGCGCAGGTCTCACCCCTCCACTTT; CDR3aa: CASSLEAQVSPLHF
j_gene: TRBJ1-2; v_gene: TRBV6-7; d_gene: .; CDR3nt: TGTGCCAGCAGTTACTCGATACCAGGGGCCTATGGCTACACCTTC; CDR3aa: CASSYSIPGAYGYTF
j_gene: TRBJ1-4; v_gene: TRBV21-1; d_gene: .; CDR3nt: TGTGCCAGCAGCAAACCAGGGGGCGGTAAGGAGGTAAATGAAAAACTGTTTTTT; CDR3aa: CASSKPGGGKEVNEKLFF
j_gene: TRBJ2-1; v_gene: TRBV5-1; d_gene: TRBD2; CDR3nt: TGCGCCAGCAGCCAAGCGGGACTAGCGGGGGGGAGCTCCTACAATGAGCAGTTCTTC; CDR3aa: CASSQAGLAGGSSYNEQFF
j_gene: TRBJ2-1; v_gene: TRBV20-1; d_gene: .; CDR3nt: TGCAGTGCTAGTTGGCGGGGATCCTACAATGAGCAGTTCTTC; CDR3aa: CSASWRGSYNEQFF
j_gene: TRBJ2-2; v_gene: TRBV2; d_gene: .; CDR3nt: TGTGCCAGCAGTGAACTGCGCGTGTGGGAGCTGTTTTTT; CDR3aa: CASSELRVWELFF
j_gene: TRBJ1-2; v_gene: TRBV9; d_gene: TRBD1; CDR3nt: TGTGCCAGCAGCTACGGGACAGCCTCTAACTATGGCTACACCTTC; CDR3aa: CASSYGTASNYGYTF
j_gene: TRBJ2-5; v_gene: TRBV3-1/TRBV3-2; d_gene: .; CDR3nt: TGTGCCAGCAGCCAAGTTTCTAGCTTAGGGACCCAGTACTTC; CDR3aa: CASSQVSSLGTQYF
j_gene: TRBJ2-5; v_gene: TRBV18; d_gene: TRBD1; CDR3nt: TGTGCCAGCTCATTGGACAGGGGGACCCAAGAGACCCAGTACTTC; CDR3aa: CASSLDRGTQETQYF
j_gene: TRBJ1-2; v_gene: TRBV5-1; d_gene: .; CDR3nt: TGCGCCAGCAGCCGACCCGTGGGAGTAACTAACTATGGCTACACCTTC; CDR3aa: CASSRPVGVTNYGYTF
j_gene: TRBJ1-1; v_gene: TRBV5-8; d_gene: .; CDR3nt: TGTGCCAGCAGCTTGGCCAGGGACACTGAAGCTTTCTTT; CDR3aa: CASSLARDTEAFF
j_gene: TRBJ1-2; v_gene: TRBV5-1; d_gene: .; CDR3nt: TGCGCCAGCAGCTTGCCCGGGGACTCCTATGGCTACACCTTC; CDR3aa: CASSLPGDSYGYTF
j_gene: TRBJ1-1; v_gene: TRBV18; d_gene: .; CDR3nt: TGTGCCAGCTCACCAATAGGGGCTCGACCCCTTAACACTGAAGCTTTCTTT; CDR3aa: CASSPIGARPLNTEAFF
j_gene: TRBJ2-7; v_gene: TRBV5-1; d_gene: TRBD2; CDR3nt: TGCGCCAGCAGCCAGACTAGCGGGGCCCCCTACGAGCAGTACTTC; CDR3aa: CASSQTSGAPYEQYF
j_gene: TRBJ1-3; v_gene: TRBV11-3; d_gene: .; CDR3nt: TGTGCCAGCAGCTTAGGACGTCGACCTGGTCTAGACACCATATATTTT; CDR3aa: CASSLGRRPGLDTIYF
j_gene: TRBJ1-2; v_gene: TRBV3-1/TRBV3-2; d_gene: TRBD1; CDR3nt: TGTGCCAGCAGCCCGGGACAGAACTATGGCTACACCTTC; CDR3aa: CASSPGQNYGYTF